This T cell receptor beta chain was recovered during a study of blood T cell repertoires in COVID-19. For the study at large: Sites across the United States, Italy and Spain contributed samples from acute and convalescent COVID-19. PBMCs, B-cell-depleted T cells, or T cells provided the cDNA or gDNA that made up the material.

In the original workflow: The assay estimated nucleated cells by amplifying reference gene primers. Data came from immunoSEQ multiplex PCR; TCRdb stores just in-frame clones and leaves some out. D and trimming come from the DNA, and the V and J calls and clone size come from that table. The sample consists of approximately 120,000 clones, 79% of them appearing once. The CDR3 loop spans 12 amino acids. Deletions cut 1 base from V and 11 bases from J, with 8 bases between. Germline V CDR1 and CDR2: SEHNR, FQNEAQ (reference sequence). This receptor was taken from a man between 40 and 49 years old with active or convalescent COVID-19. J is TRBJ1-4 and V is TRBV7-9; D is perhaps TRBD1 (6 bases). The material sequenced was peripheral blood. The CDR3 sequence: CASSLGGHKLFF. CDR3 DNA: TGTGCCAGCAGCTTAGGGGGGCATAAACTGTTTTTT.